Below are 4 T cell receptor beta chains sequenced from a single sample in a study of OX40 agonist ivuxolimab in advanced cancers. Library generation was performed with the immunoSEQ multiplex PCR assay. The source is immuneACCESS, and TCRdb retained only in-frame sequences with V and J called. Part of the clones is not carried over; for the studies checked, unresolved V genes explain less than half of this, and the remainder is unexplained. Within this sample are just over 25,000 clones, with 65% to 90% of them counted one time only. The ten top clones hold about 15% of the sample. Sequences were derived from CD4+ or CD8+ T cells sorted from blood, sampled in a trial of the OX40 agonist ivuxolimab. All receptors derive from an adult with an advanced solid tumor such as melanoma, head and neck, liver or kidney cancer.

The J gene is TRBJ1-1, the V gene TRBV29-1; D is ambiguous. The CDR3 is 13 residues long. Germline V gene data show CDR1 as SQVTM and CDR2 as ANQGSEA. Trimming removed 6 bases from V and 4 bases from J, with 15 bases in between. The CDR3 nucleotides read TGCAGCGTCCTACGCGGTGAAGGCACTGAAGCTTTCTTT. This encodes CSVLRGEGTEAFF. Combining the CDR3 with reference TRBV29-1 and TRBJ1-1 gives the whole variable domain SAVISQKPSRDICQRGTSLTIQCQVDSQVTMMFWYRQQPGQSLTLIATANQGSEATYESGFVIDKFPISRPNLTFSTLTVSNMSPEDSSIYLCSVLRGEGTEAFFGQGTRLTVV.

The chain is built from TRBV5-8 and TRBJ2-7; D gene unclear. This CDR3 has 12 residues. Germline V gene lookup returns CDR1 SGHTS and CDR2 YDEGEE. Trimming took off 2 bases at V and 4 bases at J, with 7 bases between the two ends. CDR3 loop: CASSFIGYEQYF. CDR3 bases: TGTGCCAGCAGCTTTATCGGATACGAGCAGTACTTC.

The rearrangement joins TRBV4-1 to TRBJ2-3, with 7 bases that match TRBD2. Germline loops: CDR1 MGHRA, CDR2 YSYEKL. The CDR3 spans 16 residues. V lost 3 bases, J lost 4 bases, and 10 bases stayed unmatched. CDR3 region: CASSHTQTSSADTQYF. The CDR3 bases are TGCGCCAGCAGCCACACCCAGACTAGCTCCGCAGATACGCAGTATTTT.

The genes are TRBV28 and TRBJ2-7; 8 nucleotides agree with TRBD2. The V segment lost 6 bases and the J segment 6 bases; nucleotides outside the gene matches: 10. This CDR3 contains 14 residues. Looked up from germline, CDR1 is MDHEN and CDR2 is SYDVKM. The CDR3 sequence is CASSASPRGGEQYF. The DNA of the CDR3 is TGTGCCAGCAGCGCGTCACCCCGGGGGGGCGAGCAGTACTTC.